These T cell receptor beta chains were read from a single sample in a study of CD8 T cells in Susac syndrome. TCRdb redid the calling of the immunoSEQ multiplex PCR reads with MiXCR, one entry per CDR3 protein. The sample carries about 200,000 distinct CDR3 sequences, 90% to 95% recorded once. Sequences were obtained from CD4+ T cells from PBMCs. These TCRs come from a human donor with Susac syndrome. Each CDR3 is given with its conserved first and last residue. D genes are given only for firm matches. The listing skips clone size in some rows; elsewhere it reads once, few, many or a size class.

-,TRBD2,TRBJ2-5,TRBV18,TGTGCCAGCTCACCAGTTAGCGGGGAAGAGACCCAGTACTTC,CASSPVSGEETQYF
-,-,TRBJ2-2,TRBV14,TGTGCCAGCAGCCAAGCTGCCACCGGGGAGCCGTTTTTT,CASSQAATGEPFF
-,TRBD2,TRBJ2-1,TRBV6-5,TGTGCCAGCAGTTACTATGGTGGTTTTGGGGGGGTAGGGGAGCAGTTCTTC,CASSYYGGFGGVGEQFF
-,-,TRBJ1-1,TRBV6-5,TGTGCCAGCAGACCAACTGGATTAGTGAACACTGAAGCTTTCTTT,CASRPTGLVNTEAFF
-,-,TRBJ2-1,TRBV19,TGTGCCAGTAGTAAAGGGAACATCTACAATGAGCAGTTCTTC,CASSKGNIYNEQFF
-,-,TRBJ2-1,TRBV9,TGTGCCAGCAGCGTACTAGCGAGAGGCTCCTACAATGAGCAGTTCTTC,CASSVLARGSYNEQFF
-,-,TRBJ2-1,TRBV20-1,TGCAGTGCTAGAGATAACAGTTCTCCTGAGCAGTTCTTC,CSARDNSSPEQFF
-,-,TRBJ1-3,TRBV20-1,TGCAGTGCTAGAGCGAGCGGGGGGCGAGGAAACACCATATATTTT,CSARASGGRGNTIYF
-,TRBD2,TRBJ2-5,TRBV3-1,TGTGCCAGCACCCAAACGGGGGGACGCGAGACCCAGTACTTC,CASTQTGGRETQYF
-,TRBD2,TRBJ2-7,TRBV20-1,TGCAGTGCTAGAGGAGGGGTAGCGGGCCCCTCCTACGAGCAGTACTTC,CSARGGVAGPSYEQYF
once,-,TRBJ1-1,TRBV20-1,TGCAGTGCTAGATGGGGGGGAGGAAACACTGAAGCTTTCTTT,CSARWGGGNTEAFF
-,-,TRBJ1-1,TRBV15,TGTGCCACCACCAAGATACCGGGACACATGAACACTGAAGCTTTCTTT,CATTKIPGHMNTEAFF
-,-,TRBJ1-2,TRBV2,TGTGCCAGCAGTGACACCATCGGGGCCAACTATGGCTACACCTTC,CASSDTIGANYGYTF
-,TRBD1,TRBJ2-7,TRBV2,TGTGCCAGCAGGCCGGGACAGGGTTTCGACGAGCAGTACTTC,CASRPGQGFDEQYF
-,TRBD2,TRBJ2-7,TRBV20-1,TGCAGTGCTAGTGGGCTTACTAGCGGGATTCGCTTCGAGCAGTACTTC,CSASGLTSGIRFEQYF
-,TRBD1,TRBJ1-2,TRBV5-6,TGTGCCAGCAGCCCCAGGGGTCAGGGGGTCTATGGCTACACCTTC,CASSPRGQGVYGYTF
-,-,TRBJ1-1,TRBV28,TGTGCCAGCAGGGACCCGCTCGCTGAAGCTTTCTTT,CASRDPLAEAFF
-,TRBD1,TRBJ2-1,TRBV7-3,TGTGCCAGCAGCTTTAAGGGGGCGGATGAGCAGTTCTTC,CASSFKGADEQFF
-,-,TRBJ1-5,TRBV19,TGTGCCAGTAGTATATTATGGGGGGTCAATCAGCCCCAGCATTTT,CASSILWGVNQPQHF
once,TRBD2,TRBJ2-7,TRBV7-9,TGTGCCAGCAGTCGATTCGCCGGGACTAGCGCAAACTCCTACGAGCAGTACTTC,CASSRFAGTSANSYEQYF
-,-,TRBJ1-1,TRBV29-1,TGCAGCGTTGAAAAGGGGCGGTCTGCGACTGAAGCTTTCTTT,CSVEKGRSATEAFF
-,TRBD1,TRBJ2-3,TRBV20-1,TGCAGTGCCATATCAGGGACAGTGAGCACAGATACGCAGTATTTT,CSAISGTVSTDTQYF
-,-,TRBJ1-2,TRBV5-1,TGCGCCAGCAGCGACGAAGGGCGGGGGAATGGCTACACCTTC,CASSDEGRGNGYTF
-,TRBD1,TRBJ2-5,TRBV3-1,TGTGCCAGCAGCCAAGCGGGGACAGGGGGCCCTGGGACCCAGTACTTC,CASSQAGTGGPGTQYF
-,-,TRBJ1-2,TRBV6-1,TGTGCCAGCACCCGACGGGGAGTGAACTATGGCTACACCTTC,CASTRRGVNYGYTF
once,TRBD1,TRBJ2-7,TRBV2,TGTGCCAGCACCCTCGGGACAGGGGGCTACGAGCAGTACTTC,CASTLGTGGYEQYF
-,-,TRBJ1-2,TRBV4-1,TGCGCCAGCAGCCAAGATGGACAGAACTATGGCTACACCTTC,CASSQDGQNYGYTF
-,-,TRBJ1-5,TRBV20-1,TGCAGTGCTAGTTTAGGGGTGAGCAATCAGCCCCAGCATTTT,CSASLGVSNQPQHF
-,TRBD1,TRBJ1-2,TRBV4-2,TGTGCCAGCAGCCAAGGCGAGGGGGCAGGTCGCTACACCTTC,CASSQGEGAGRYTF
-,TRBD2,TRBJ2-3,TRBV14,TGTGCCAGCAGCCAAGCGACTAGCGGGGGCTTGGTAGATACGCAGTATTTT,CASSQATSGGLVDTQYF
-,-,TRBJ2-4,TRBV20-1,TGCAGTGCACCCTCCCGGCGTGGGCGGGAAGCCAAAAACATTCAGTACTTC,CSAPSRRGREAKNIQYF
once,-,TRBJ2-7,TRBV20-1,TGCAGTGCTAGGGCGGGACGTAAGAGCTACGAGCAGTACTTC,CSARAGRKSYEQYF
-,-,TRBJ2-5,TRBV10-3,TGTGCCATCGCAACAGCCCAAGAGACCCAGTACTTC,CAIATAQETQYF
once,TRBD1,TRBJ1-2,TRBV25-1,TGTGCCAGCAGTGAATCGGACAGGGCGTATGGCTACACCTTC,CASSESDRAYGYTF
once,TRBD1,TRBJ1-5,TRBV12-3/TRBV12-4,TGTGCCAGCAGTTTCAGTGGGACAGGGTCCCTCAATCAGCCCCAGCATTTT,CASSFSGTGSLNQPQHF
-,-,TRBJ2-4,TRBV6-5,TGTGCCAGCAGTTCCACAGGGTGGAAAAACATTCAGTACTTC,CASSSTGWKNIQYF
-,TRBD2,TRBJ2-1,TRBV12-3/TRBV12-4,TGTGCCAGCAGTCCCGCCCGGGGGGTTCGTAATGAGCAGTTCTTC,CASSPARGVRNEQFF
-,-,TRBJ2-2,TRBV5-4,TGTGCCAGCAGTCTTGGTGGGCAGGGGAGCACCGGGGAGCTGTTTTTT,CASSLGGQGSTGELFF
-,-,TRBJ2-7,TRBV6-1,TGTGCCAGCAGTGGCGGCAGGGGTGGCTACGAGCAGTACTTC,CASSGGRGGYEQYF
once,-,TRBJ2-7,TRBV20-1,TGCAGTGCTAGTCCCCGGGACTTCAGCTACGAGCAGTACTTC,CSASPRDFSYEQYF
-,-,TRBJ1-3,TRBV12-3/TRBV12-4,TGTGCCAGCAGTTTACGGAACACAGACTCTGGAAACACCATATATTTT,CASSLRNTDSGNTIYF
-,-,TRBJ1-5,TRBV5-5,TGTGCCAGCAGCGCCGAGACAGGTAGCAATCAGCCCCAGCATTTT,CASSAETGSNQPQHF
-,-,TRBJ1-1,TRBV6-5,TGTGCCAGCAGAATGGACGGTTTGAACACTGAAGCTTTCTTT,CASRMDGLNTEAFF
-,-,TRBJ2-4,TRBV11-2,TGTGCCAGCAGCCCAGTTTCGGGTCGGGTGAACATTCAGTACTTC,CASSPVSGRVNIQYF
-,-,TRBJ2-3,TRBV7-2,TGTGCCAGCAGCTTAGATCCCCGCAATACGCAGTATTTT,CASSLDPRNTQYF
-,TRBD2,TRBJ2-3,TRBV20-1,TGCAGTGCTAGGGGAGGACTAGCGGGCACAGATACGCAGTATTTT,CSARGGLAGTDTQYF
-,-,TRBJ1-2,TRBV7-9,TGTGCCAGCAGCATCCGAATGACGGACAACTATGGCTACACCTTC,CASSIRMTDNYGYTF
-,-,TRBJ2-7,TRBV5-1,TGCGCCAGCAGCTTAACCCGATCTTTGGGGGACTCCTACGAGCAGTACTTC,CASSLTRSLGDSYEQYF
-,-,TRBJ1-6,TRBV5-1,TGCGCCAGCAGCCTTTCCTATAATTCACCCCTCCACTTT,CASSLSYNSPLHF
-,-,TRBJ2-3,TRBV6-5,TGTGCCAGCAGATCGTGGACTGCTAGCACAGATACGCAGTATTTT,CASRSWTASTDTQYF
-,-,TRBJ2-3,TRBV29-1,TGCAGCGCCGGACGGTCCCTCGGCACAGATACGCAGTATTTT,CSAGRSLGTDTQYF
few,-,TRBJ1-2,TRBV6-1,TGTGCCAGCAGTAACAGGGAGAATGGCTACACCTTC,CASSNRENGYTF